Below, 10 T cell receptor beta chains from the same sample are listed, as sequenced in a study of blood T cell repertoires in COVID-19. Generated by immunoSEQ multiplex PCR, the TCRdb table keeps only in-frame clones and is missing some. The sample has about 46,000 clones; about nine tenths are singletons. The sequenced sample consisted of peripheral blood. The receptors were sampled from a man in his sixties or seventies with active COVID-19.

V usage is TRBV12-5 and J usage is TRBJ1-5; D is unresolved. V lost 6 bases to trimming and J lost 0 bases, with 12 bases between them. Germline CDR1 is LGHNT and CDR2 is FRNRAP. The CDR3 has 15 amino acids. The CDR3 loop reads CASGLGRDSNQPQHF. In nucleotides, the CDR3 is TGTGCTAGTGGCCTCGGACGGGATAGCAATCAGCCCCAGCATTTT.

The chain has TRBV2 and TRBJ1-2, with 9 bases aligning to TRBD1. The CDR3 length is 14 residues. Per germline, CDR1 SNHLY and CDR2 FYNNEI. V lost 6 bases, J lost 8 bases, and 10 bases stayed unmatched. The CDR3 nucleotides are TGTGCCAGCAGCCCGGGACAGGGTGGTTCCGGCTACACCTTC. Its protein product is CASSPGQGGSGYTF. Full variable domain (remainder filled in from reference TRBV2 and TRBJ1-2): EPEVTQTPSHQVTQMGQEVILRCVPISNHLYFYWYRQILGQKVEFLVSFYNNEISEKSEIFDDQFSVERPDGSNFTLKIRSTKLEDSAMYFCASSPGQGGSGYTFGSGTRLTVV.

V is TRBV9 and J is TRBJ1-2; 8 nucleotides match TRBD1. Germline CDR1 reads SGDLS; CDR2 reads YYNGEE. J was trimmed by 4 bases and V by 4 bases; bases with no gene match: 9. The CDR3 has 15 amino acids. The CDR3 loop is CASSPRGQGFYGYTF. CDR3 bases: TGTGCCAGCAGCCCTAGAGGACAGGGATTCTATGGCTACACCTTC. The full variable domain, in which reference TRBV9 and TRBJ1-2 provide the parts outside the CDR3, is DSGVTQTPKHLITATGQRVTLRCSPRSGDLSVYWYQQSLDQGLQFLIQYYNGEERAKGNILERFSAQQFPDLHSELNLSSLELGDSALYFCASSPRGQGFYGYTFGSGTRLTVV.

The table lists this clone with a count of one. The chain links TRBV6-5 to TRBJ1-2; 9 nucleotides line up with TRBD1. The CDR3 is 13 amino acids. Losses at the gene ends were 6 bases for V and 4 bases for J; bases not matched to a gene: 3. CDR1 is MNHEY, CDR2 SVGAGI, per germline. The CDR3 is CASRQGAFYGYTF. The CDR3 region has the DNA TGTGCCAGCAGACAGGGGGCGTTCTATGGCTACACCTTC.

This clone appeared once. The rearrangement links TRBV7-7 to TRBJ2-5, with 7 bases aligning to TRBD2. V dropped 5 bases and J dropped 5; count of bases not matched to a gene: 5. The germline gives CDR1 SSHAT, CDR2 FNYEAQ (reference sequence). CDR3 length: 13 residues. CDR3 loop: CASSQVGGETQYF. The CDR3 nucleotides read TGTGCCAGCAGCCAGGTGGGGGGGGAGACCCAGTACTTC.

This rearrangement joins TRBV5-4 to TRBJ2-3; no firm D call. Germline V gene lookup returns CDR1 SGHNT and CDR2 YYREEE (reference sequence). The CDR3 totals 16 residues. V lost 1 base to trimming and J lost 1 base, with 13 bases between them. CDR3 in amino acids: CASSLFKWPGTDTQYF. For the CDR3, the DNA is TGTGCCAGCAGCTTGTTTAAGTGGCCCGGCACAGATACGCAGTATTTT.

The chain is built from TRBV6-2 or TRBV6-3 and TRBJ2-1; no reliable D call. From germline, CDR1 is MNHEY and CDR2 SVGEGT. The V gene lost 6 bases and the J gene lost 2 bases, with 8 bases spanning the gap. The CDR3 spans 13 residues. The chain's CDR3 is CASRPPAYNEQFF. The CDR3 DNA reads as TGTGCCAGCAGGCCTCCCGCCTACAATGAGCAGTTCTTC.

V is TRBV6-2 or TRBV6-3 and J is TRBJ1-6; TRBD1 agrees at 8 bases. The CDR3 runs 15 residues. CDR1 and CDR2 from the germline V gene are MNHEY and SVGEGT. V dropped 4 bases and J dropped 6; count of bases not matched to a gene: 5. The CDR3 bases are TGTGCCAGCAGTTTCCGGGACAGGACTAATTCACCCCTCCACTTT. It codes for CASSFRDRTNSPLHF.

This chain connects TRBV27 to TRBJ1-3; D not resolved. Deletions cut 10 bases from V and 7 bases from J, with 8 bases between. The CDR3 covers 10 residues. Per germline, CDR1 MNHEY and CDR2 SMNVEV (reference sequence). The CDR3 DNA reads as TGTGCCACCCCCCGGAACACCATATATTTT. Encoded protein: CATPRNTIYF.

The CDR3 spells CASSYSGQGASNGYTF. For the CDR3, the DNA is TGTGCCAGCAGTTACTCGGGACAGGGGGCGAGTAATGGCTACACCTTC. V and J are TRBV6-2 or TRBV6-3 and TRBJ1-2; TRBD1 matches 12 bases. Looked up from germline, CDR1 is MNHEY and CDR2 is SVGEGT. This CDR3 is 16 amino acids long. Trimming at V came to 0 bases and at J to 6 bases, leaving 5 bases not matched to a gene.